The sequence of this TCR beta chain was determined in a study of spatial heterogeneity in lung cancer. Sample time point: sample taken at primary tumor resection. From tumor, nontumor lung or frozen PBMC, whole RNA was taken unsorted for sequencing. Every TCR cDNA molecule bore a unique molecular identifier. Via MiXCR, TCRdb re-called the 5' RACE reads, giving one row per CDR3 protein. The sample lists roughly 36,000 distinct CDR3 sequences, about 6% occurring once. The CDR3 has 14 residues. The V and J ends lost 5 bases and 5 bases respectively, with 15 bases between them. Germline CDR1 is MNHEY and CDR2 is SMNVEV (reference sequence). Findings and limits, study-wide: Resection saw ubiquitous expanded tumor TCRs appear in blood more than follow-up did.

Note on this clonotype: Its cognate antigen is unknown.

Sequences were derived from PBMCs, sampled at surgery. The chain combines TRBV27 with TRBJ2-5; D possibly corresponds to TRBD2 (5 bases). The TCR sequence derives from a male donor with early-stage non-small cell lung cancer. DNA for the CDR3: TGTGCCAGCAGTCCTGGACTGCCTTCGGAGACCCAGTACTTC. It specifies CASSPGLPSETQYF.